Shown below are 5 T cell receptor beta chains from a single sample sequenced in a study of blood T cell repertoires in COVID-19. TCRdb's table, derived via immunoSEQ multiplex PCR, lists solely in-frame clones and lacks some. The sample has 44,000 or so clones, 70% to 85% seen once. Sequenced input: peripheral blood. The receptors stem from a man in his fifties or sixties with active COVID-19.

The chain recombines TRBV6-5 with TRBJ2-3; possible D gene TRBD1, 5 bases. Between the trimmed V and J ends, which lost 6 bases and 0 bases, there was a span of 7 bases. From germline, CDR1 is MNHEY and CDR2 SVGAGI. This CDR3 is 13 amino acids long. CDR3 coding DNA: TGTGCCAGCAGGGGGCTCAGCACAGATACGCAGTATTTT. This sequence encodes CASRGLSTDTQYF.

This sequence joins TRBV11-3 and TRBJ2-2; D unresolved. Germline V gives CDR1 SGHNT, CDR2 YENEEA. The length of the CDR3 is 14 residues. Between the trimmed V and J ends, which lost 2 bases and 1 base, there was a span of 5 bases. The CDR3 bases are TGTGCCAGCAGCTTACGTCTGAACACCGGGGAGCTGTTTTTT. It yields the protein CASSLRLNTGELFF.

This chain uses TRBV5-6 with TRBJ2-7, with D possibly matching TRBD1 (6 bases). V was shortened by 1 base and J by 1 base, with 12 bases between the two germline ends. The germline gives CDR1 SGHDT, CDR2 YYEEEE. The CDR3 loop spans 15 amino acids. The DNA of the CDR3 is TGTGCCAGCAGCTTGCAGGGGTCCGGATCCTACGAGCAGTACTTC. Its translation: CASSLQGSGSYEQYF.

The J gene is TRBJ2-3, the V gene TRBV27; the match to TRBD2 covers 8 bases. The junction had 8 bases not matched to a gene; V was cut back by 6 bases and J by 6 bases. CDR1 and CDR2 (germline): MNHEY, SMNVEV (reference sequence). CDR3 length: 14 amino acids. For the CDR3, the DNA is TGTGCCAGCAGGGACGGGGGGGCCAGGGATACGCAGTATTTT. It specifies CASRDGGARDTQYF.

J is TRBJ2-1 and V is TRBV11-2; D not certain. Deletions cut 0 bases from V and 6 bases from J, with 9 bases between. The CDR3 totals 14 residues. CDR1 is SGHAT and CDR2 is FQNNGV in the germline V gene. CDR3 coding DNA: TGTGCCAGCAGCTTAGATTCAGTATTCAATGAGCAGTTCTTC. Its translation: CASSLDSVFNEQFF. The full variable domain, rest sourced from reference TRBV11-2 and TRBJ2-1, is EAGVAQSPRYKIIEKRQSVAFWCNPISGHATLYWYQQILGQGPKLLIQFQNNGVVDDSQLPKDRFSAERLKGVDSTLKIQPAKLEDSAVYLCASSLDSVFNEQFFGPGTRLTVL.